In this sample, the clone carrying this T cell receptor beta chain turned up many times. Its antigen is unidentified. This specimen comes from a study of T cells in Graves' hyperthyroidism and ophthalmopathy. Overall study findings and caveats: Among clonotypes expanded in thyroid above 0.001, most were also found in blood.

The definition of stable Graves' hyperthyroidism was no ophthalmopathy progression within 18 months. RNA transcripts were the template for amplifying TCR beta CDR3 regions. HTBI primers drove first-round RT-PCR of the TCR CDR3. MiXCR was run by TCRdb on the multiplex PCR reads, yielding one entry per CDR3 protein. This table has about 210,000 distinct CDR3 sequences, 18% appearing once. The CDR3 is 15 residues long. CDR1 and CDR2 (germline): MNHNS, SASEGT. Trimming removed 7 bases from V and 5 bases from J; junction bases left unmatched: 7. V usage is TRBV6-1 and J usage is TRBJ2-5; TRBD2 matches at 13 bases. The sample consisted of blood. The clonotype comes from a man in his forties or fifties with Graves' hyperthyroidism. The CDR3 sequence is CASTLGTSGAETQYF. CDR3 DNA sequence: TGTGCCAGCACCCTCGGGACTAGCGGGGCTGAGACCCAGTACTTC.